These 9 T cell receptor beta chains were all obtained from the same sample, sequenced in a study of technical replicates of blood from a few donors. Clones were read by immunoSEQ multiplex PCR, and TCRdb kept only the in-frame ones, dropping some. The table has about 84,000 clones, 93% seen once. The source material was T cells isolated from PBMCs. The receptors were gathered from a human donor in good health.

The V gene is TRBV27, the J gene TRBJ1-2; tentatively, D is TRBD1 (5 bases). V was shortened by 5 bases and J by 2 bases, with 9 bases between the two germline ends. The CDR3 has 13 residues. The germline CDR1 and CDR2 sequences are MNHEY and SMNVEV (reference sequence). As DNA, the CDR3 is TGTGCCAGCAGTACGCGGGGGAACTATGGCTACACCTTC. Encoded protein: CASSTRGNYGYTF.

The genes are TRBV28 and TRBJ2-1, with a weak D call TRBD2 (5 bases). CDR1 and CDR2 from the germline V gene are MDHEN and SYDVKM. V lost 3 bases to trimming and J lost 8 bases, with 26 bases between them. This CDR3 is built from 18 residues. CDR3 DNA sequence: TGTGCCAGCAGTTTTCCCCTCACTTTGGGCCATAGCGTCCATGAGCAGTTCTTC. The encoded protein is CASSFPLTLGHSVHEQFF.

The chain has TRBV11-3 and TRBJ2-7; TRBD1 matches at 8 bases. Germline V gives CDR1 SGHNT, CDR2 YENEEA. Trimming took 5 bases from V and 2 from J; bases not matched to a gene: 8. This CDR3 region has 15 residues. CDR3 protein: CASSQQGEVTYEQYF. In nucleotides, the CDR3 is TGTGCCAGCAGCCAACAGGGGGAGGTAACCTACGAGCAGTACTTC.

This clone is a singleton in its sample. Other DNA sequences in this specimen translate into the identical CDR3. This rearrangement joins TRBV20-1 to TRBJ2-7; D gene ambiguous. The CDR3 sequence is 11 residues long. The V end was cut by 6 bases, the J end by 1 base, with 7 bases between. Germline CDR1 is DFQATT and CDR2 is SNEGSKA (reference sequence). CDR3 sequence (DNA): TGCAGTGCGAGACGGTCCTACGAGCAGTACTTC. Residues: CSARRSYEQYF.

The chain couples TRBV2 to TRBJ1-4; perhaps TRBD1 as D (6 bases). Deletions cut 4 bases from V and 11 bases from J, with 11 bases between. CDR3 length equals 12 residues. Germline CDR1 is SNHLY and CDR2 is FYNNEI. CDR3 in DNA: TGTGCCAGCAGTGGGCGGACAGAGAAACTGTTTTTT. Amino acids: CASSGRTEKLFF.

This clone has just one count. CDR3 in amino acids: CASSERGQRSYEQYF. The DNA of the CDR3 is TGTGCCAGTAGTGAACGGGGACAGCGCTCCTACGAGCAGTACTTC. The chain combines TRBV19 with TRBJ2-7; TRBD1 agrees at 7 bases. The CDR3 length is 15 residues. Looked up from germline, CDR1 is LNHDA and CDR2 is SQIVND (reference sequence). Trimming cost V 5 bases and J 0 bases; bases outside gene matches: 7.

The chain couples TRBV4-2 to TRBJ2-2; 14 bases fit TRBD2. Germline V lookup: CDR1 LGHNA, CDR2 YNFKEQ. The V gene end was trimmed by 0 bases and the J gene end by 7 bases; junction bases not matched to a gene: 4. This CDR3 contains 17 residues. The CDR3 DNA sequence: TGTGCCAGCAGCCAAGAACCGGGACTAGCGGGAGTCGGGGAGCTGTTTTTT. It specifies CASSQEPGLAGVGELFF.

CDR3 bases: TGCGCCAGCAGCCAAGTTCCCGGGGCTAGCGGATCCACTCCTTTCGCAGATACGCAGTATTTT. Translated: CASSQVPGASGSTPFADTQYF. V is TRBV4-1 and J is TRBJ2-3, with 7 bases identical to TRBD2. Per germline, CDR1 MGHRA and CDR2 YSYEKL. The CDR3 is 21 amino acids. J lost 4 bases, V lost 1 base, and 23 bases had no gene match.

V and J are TRBV27 and TRBJ2-7; D perhaps matches TRBD2 (5 bases). The CDR3 sequence is 15 residues long. CDR1 MNHEY and CDR2 SMNVEV come from the germline V gene (reference sequence). V shed 0 bases and J shed 4 bases, with 13 bases lying between them. The CDR3 DNA sequence: TGTGCCAGCAGTTTATCTCCAGGAGGAAGATACGAGCAGTACTTC. It is translated as CASSLSPGGRYEQYF.